A selection of T cell receptor beta chains follows, all from one sample in a study of blood T cells in healthy people across ages. TCRdb ran MiXCR on the 5' RACE reads and lists one entry per CDR3 protein. The data show about 1.4 million distinct CDR3 sequences, 59% seen once. Sequenced input: blood. The receptors were sampled from a man between 18 and 35 years old in good health. Each CDR3 is given with its conserved first and last residue. Fields, in order: CDR3 protein, CDR3 DNA, clone size, V gene, J gene, D gene. The D gene is left open where the match is weak. A row's size may be missing; if present it is once, few, many or a size class.

CATSRDDADTQYF	TGTGCCACCAGCAGAGACGACGCAGATACGCAGTATTTT	.	TRBV15	TRBJ2-3	.
CASSPWGGQPQHF	TGTGCCAGCAGCCCTTGGGGTGGACAGCCCCAGCATTTT	few	TRBV3-1	TRBJ1-5	.
CASTPRDRDRLRETQYF	TGTGCCAGCACCCCTCGGGACAGGGACCGCTTAAGGGAGACCCAGTACTTC	few	TRBV12-3/TRBV12-4	TRBJ2-5	TRBD1
CSVEGSNDREPYEQYF	TGCAGCGTTGAGGGATCCAACGACAGAGAGCCCTACGAGCAGTACTTC	.	TRBV29-1	TRBJ2-7	.
CASSREWNTEAFF	TGTGCCAGCAGCCGGGAGTGGAACACTGAAGCTTTCTTT	.	TRBV7-9	TRBJ1-1	.
CASSLGDNRYYEQYF	TGCGCCAGCAGCTTGGGAGACAATCGTTACTACGAGCAGTACTTC	.	TRBV5-1	TRBJ2-7	.
CASSLETLSTDTQYF	TGTGCCAGCAGTTTGGAGACCCTTAGCACAGATACGCAGTATTTT	few	TRBV12-3/TRBV12-4	TRBJ2-3	.
CASSESITGETQYF	TGTGCCAGCAGTGAATCAATCACGGGAGAGACCCAGTACTTC	.	TRBV25-1	TRBJ2-5	.
CASRPRGAYEQYF	TGTGCCAGCAGGCCCCGGGGAGCCTACGAGCAGTACTTC	.	TRBV12-3/TRBV12-4	TRBJ2-7	.
CASSRAGQPQHF	TGTGCCAGCAGCCGGGCCGGTCAGCCCCAGCATTTT	.	TRBV12-3/TRBV12-4	TRBJ1-5	.
CASSPPDREEYEQYF	TGTGCCAGCAGCCCCCCGGACAGGGAAGAGTACGAGCAGTACTTC	.	TRBV7-9	TRBJ2-7	TRBD1
CSTRGVGAQVGYEQYF	TGCAGTACTAGAGGGGTGGGGGCGCAAGTGGGATACGAGCAGTACTTC	.	TRBV20-1	TRBJ2-7	.
CAIRDRINTEAFF	TGTGCCATCAGGGACAGAATCAACACTGAAGCTTTCTTT	few	TRBV10-3	TRBJ1-1	.
CSASLGYSNQPQHF	TGCAGTGCTAGTTTGGGCTATAGCAATCAGCCCCAGCATTTT	few	TRBV20-1	TRBJ1-5	.
CASSSGWAENQPQHF	TGTGCCAGCAGCTCCGGGTGGGCCGAGAATCAGCCCCAGCATTTT	.	TRBV7-2	TRBJ1-5	.
CASSQDSTVRAWEQYF	TGCGCCAGCAGCCAAGATAGTACGGTCCGGGCGTGGGAGCAGTACTTC	.	TRBV4-1	TRBJ2-5	.
CSVSTDYGYTF	TGCAGCGTCTCGACAGACTATGGCTACACCTTC	.	TRBV29-1	TRBJ1-2	.
CASSQDGPGLAGSPGLTDTQYF	TGTGCCAGCAGCCAAGATGGACCGGGACTAGCGGGCTCCCCGGGATTAACAGATACGCAGTATTTT	.	TRBV4-2	TRBJ2-3	TRBD2
CASSYAAGIGVTEAFF	TGTGCCAGCAGTTACGCGGCAGGGATAGGGGTCACTGAAGCTTTCTTT	.	TRBV6-5	TRBJ1-1	.
CASSQASVAFF	TGTGCCAGCAGCCAGGCGTCGGTAGCTTTCTTT	.	TRBV12-3/TRBV12-4	TRBJ1-1	.
CSAKGRGDAYEQYF	TGCAGTGCTAAGGGACGGGGGGACGCCTACGAGCAGTACTTC	.	TRBV20-1	TRBJ2-7	TRBD2
CSVLSEDRGLWRTFF	TGCAGCGTCCTAAGTGAGGACAGGGGGCTCTGGCGGACTTTCTTT	.	TRBV29-1	TRBJ1-1	TRBD1
CASSLRVRLASYNEQFF	TGTGCCAGCAGCTTACGGGTTCGACTGGCTTCCTACAATGAGCAGTTCTTC	.	TRBV13	TRBJ2-1	.
CSVSITDTQYF	TGCAGCGTCAGTATAACAGATACGCAGTATTTT	.	TRBV29-1	TRBJ2-3	.
CAISDSRGSDEQYF	TGTGCCATCAGTGATAGCAGGGGCAGCGACGAGCAGTACTTC	.	TRBV10-3	TRBJ2-7	.
CATSDLLLADTQYF	TGTGCCACCAGTGATTTGCTCCTAGCAGATACGCAGTATTTT	.	TRBV24-1	TRBJ2-3	.
CASSPLGGAYNEQFF	TGTGCCAGCAGTCCCCTCGGGGGGGCGTACAATGAGCAGTTCTTC	few	TRBV12-3/TRBV12-4	TRBJ2-1	TRBD2
CASSLLLAGLGETQYF	TGTGCCAGCAGCCTCTTACTAGCGGGCCTAGGGGAGACCCAGTACTTC	.	TRBV2	TRBJ2-5	TRBD2
CASSQPGGTDTQYF	TGTGCCAGCAGCCAACCGGGAGGCACAGATACGCAGTATTTT	few	TRBV12-3/TRBV12-4	TRBJ2-3	.
CASSLAGDRLNEKLFF	TGTGCCAGCAGCTTAGCGGGGGACAGACTTAATGAAAAACTGTTTTTT	few	TRBV11-2	TRBJ1-4	TRBD1
CSASGRAENEQFF	TGCAGTGCTAGCGGGAGGGCCGAGAATGAGCAGTTCTTC	.	TRBV20-1	TRBJ2-1	TRBD2
CASSPLGSGSSDEQFF	TGTGCCAGCAGTCCCTTGGGTAGCGGGAGTTCCGATGAGCAGTTCTTC	.	TRBV27	TRBJ2-1	TRBD2
CASSLSVTFSYEQYF	TGCGCCAGCAGCTTGAGCGTGACTTTCTCCTACGAGCAGTACTTC	.	TRBV5-1	TRBJ2-7	.
CASSQEGVNTEAFF	TGTGCCAGCAGCCAAGAGGGGGTGAACACTGAAGCTTTCTTT	few	TRBV4-1	TRBJ1-1	.
CASSPAPGTGNTEAFF	TGTGCCAGCTCACCAGCTCCCGGGACAGGGAACACTGAAGCTTTCTTT	.	TRBV18	TRBJ1-1	TRBD1
CSVVGGAGANVLTF	TGCAGCGTTGTCGGGGGAGCTGGGGCCAACGTCCTGACTTTC	.	TRBV29-1	TRBJ2-6	.
CAAGAPGRNEQFF	TGTGCCGCCGGGGCACCAGGACGTAATGAGCAGTTCTTC	.	TRBV6-5	TRBJ2-1	.
CASRGGAYNEQFF	TGTGCCAGCAGGGGGGGGGCCTACAATGAGCAGTTCTTC	.	TRBV27	TRBJ2-1	TRBD2
CASSQQRIDTQYF	TGTGCCAGCAGTCAACAGAGAATAGATACGCAGTATTTT	.	TRBV27	TRBJ2-3	.
CAINRDNQETQYF	TGTGCCATCAACAGGGACAACCAAGAGACCCAGTACTTC	.	TRBV10-3	TRBJ2-5	.
CASNEAGDATQPQHF	TGTGCCAGCAACGAAGCAGGGGATGCGACTCAGCCCCAGCATTTT	.	TRBV7-8	TRBJ1-5	.
CSARPRTSGFCEQYF	TGCAGTGCTAGGCCCAGGACTAGCGGGTTTTGCGAGCAGTACTTC	.	TRBV20-1	TRBJ2-7	TRBD2
CASSLGLAALSSYNEQFF	TGTGCCAGCAGCTTGGGACTAGCGGCTCTAAGCTCCTACAATGAGCAGTTCTTC	.	TRBV5-4	TRBJ2-1	TRBD2
CASSLRDRGSDTQYF	TGTGCCAGCAGCTTGAGGGACAGGGGGTCAGATACGCAGTATTTT	.	TRBV7-6	TRBJ2-3	TRBD1
CSVEEVKGSEAFF	TGCAGCGTTGAAGAGGTAAAGGGCTCTGAAGCTTTCTTT	.	TRBV29-1	TRBJ1-1	.
CSAVALTGPNEKLFF	TGCAGTGCAGTCGCCCTGACAGGGCCAAATGAAAAACTGTTTTTT	.	TRBV20-1	TRBJ1-4	TRBD1
CASRFRLANYNEQFF	TGTGCCAGCAGGTTCAGGCTAGCGAACTACAATGAGCAGTTCTTC	few	TRBV7-8	TRBJ2-1	.
CSARSGRNTEAFF	TGCAGTGCTAGATCTGGTCGGAACACTGAAGCTTTCTTT	.	TRBV20-1	TRBJ1-1	.
CASTPGGTEAFF	TGTGCCAGCACCCCCGGGGGGACTGAAGCTTTCTTT	few	TRBV6-1	TRBJ1-1	.
CASSLADRGRNSPLHF	TGTGCCAGCAGCTTGGCCGATAGGGGTCGGAATTCACCCCTCCACTTT	.	TRBV5-6	TRBJ1-6	.
CASSTPTGARPTDTQYF	TGTGCCAGCAGTACCCCGACAGGGGCGAGACCCACAGATACGCAGTATTTT	.	TRBV6-1	TRBJ2-3	TRBD1
CASRDTGGHLYEQYF	TGTGCCAGCAGAGACACAGGGGGTCATCTCTACGAGCAGTACTTC	few	TRBV6-2/TRBV6-3	TRBJ2-7	TRBD1
CASGRGGGGELFF	TGTGCCAGCGGGCGAGGGGGAGGCGGGGAGCTGTTTTTT	few	TRBV27	TRBJ2-2	.
CASSHPTGAYGQYF	TGTGCCAGCAGCCACCCGACAGGGGCCTACGGGCAGTACTTC	.	TRBV3-1	TRBJ2-7	TRBD1
CASSLDPQGTQYF	TGTGCCAGCAGCTTGGACCCACAAGGTACGCAGTATTTT	.	TRBV13	TRBJ2-3	.
CASSYRDGYAYEQYF	TGTGCCAGCAGCTACCGGGACGGCTATGCCTACGAGCAGTACTTC	.	TRBV7-9	TRBJ2-7	.